The clone carrying this TCR beta chain showed up many times. The antigen is undetermined. Unique molecular identifiers tagged individual cDNA molecules. TCRdb independently ran MiXCR on the 5' RACE reads; one entry per CDR3 protein. Counted here are around 59,000 distinct CDR3 sequences, just under 9% occurring once; the ten biggest clones make up 15% to 20%. The CDR3 is 13 residues long. After removal of 5 bases from V and 7 bases from J, the junction contained 8 bases not matched to a gene. The data originate from a study of early T cells in non-severe SARS-CoV-2 infection. Study conclusions and caveats: VDJdb-based annotation leaned toward anti-spike CD8 responses and missed private and CD4 specificities.

Specimen: whole blood. V and J are TRBV12-3 or TRBV12-4 and TRBJ2-7, with 7 bases aligning to TRBD1. This sequence originates from an adult who was a healthcare worker with PCR-confirmed SARS-CoV-2 infection or an uninfected control (not recorded which). CDR3 in DNA: TGTGCCAGCAGTCCCCACACAGGGGTAGAGCAGTACTTC. Translating it yields CASSPHTGVEQYF.